This T cell receptor (beta chain) was profiled in a study of long-term antiretroviral therapy in people with HIV. This clone was seen once. The run of the v3.0 immunoSEQ assay was at survey level. Here immunoSEQ multiplex PCR was the method, and the copy in TCRdb shows in-frame clones only, minus some. The data show 19,000 or so clones, with around 77% seen just once and 6.5% to 7.5% held by the top ten. The clonotype comes from a man aged 50 or older with HIV. The sample here was unsorted PBMCs, taken 2.2 years after starting antiretroviral therapy.

CDR3 residues: CASSYSSYEQYF. Written as DNA, the CDR3 is TGTGCCAGCAGTTACTCGAGCTACGAGCAGTACTTC. The rearrangement links TRBV6-5 to TRBJ2-7; no clear D. Looked up from germline, CDR1 is MNHEY and CDR2 is SVGAGI. Trimming pared 0 bases from V and 3 bases from J, leaving 3 bases between. The CDR3 has 12 residues.